The clone carrying this T cell receptor (beta chain) has just a few counts. This sample is part of a study of blood T cell repertoires in COVID-19. Study details: PBMCs, B-cell-depleted T cells, or T cells were the source of the cDNA or gDNA that made up the material.

Original data processing: Amplifying reference gene primers gave estimates of nucleated cell counts. Clones were read by immunoSEQ multiplex PCR, and TCRdb kept only the in-frame ones, dropping some. That table is the source of V, J and clone size, and D and trimming were worked out from the DNA. The table includes around 120,000 clones, roughly 80% detected once. Germline CDR1 reads MGHRA; CDR2 reads YSYEKL. Trimming at V came to 1 base and at J to 4 bases, leaving 17 bases not matched to a gene. This CDR3 is built from 19 residues. The sequenced sample consisted of peripheral blood. The origin of this receptor is a man aged 70 or older with acute or convalescent COVID-19. This chain connects TRBV4-1 to TRBJ1-2; 8 bases match TRBD1. CDR3: CASSQVGRAGGTHGYGYTF. CDR3 nucleotides: TGCGCCAGCAGCCAAGTTGGTAGGGCAGGGGGCACCCACGGCTATGGCTACACCTTC.